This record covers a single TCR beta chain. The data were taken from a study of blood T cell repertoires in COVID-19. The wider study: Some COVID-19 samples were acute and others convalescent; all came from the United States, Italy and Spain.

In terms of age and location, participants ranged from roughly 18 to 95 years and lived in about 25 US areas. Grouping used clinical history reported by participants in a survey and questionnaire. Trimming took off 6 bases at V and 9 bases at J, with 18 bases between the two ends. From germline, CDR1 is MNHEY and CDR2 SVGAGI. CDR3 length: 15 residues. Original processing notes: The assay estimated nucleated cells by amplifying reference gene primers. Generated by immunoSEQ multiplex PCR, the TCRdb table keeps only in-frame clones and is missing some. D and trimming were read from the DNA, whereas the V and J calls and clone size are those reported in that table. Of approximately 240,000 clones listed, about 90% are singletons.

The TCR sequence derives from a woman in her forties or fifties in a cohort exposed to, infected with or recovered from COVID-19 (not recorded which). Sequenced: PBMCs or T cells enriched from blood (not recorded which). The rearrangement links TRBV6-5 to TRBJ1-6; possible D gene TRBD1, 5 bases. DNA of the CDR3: TGTGCCAGCAGAAGGGGAACGCAGAACAGTTCACCCCTCCACTTT. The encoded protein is CASRRGTQNSSPLHF.